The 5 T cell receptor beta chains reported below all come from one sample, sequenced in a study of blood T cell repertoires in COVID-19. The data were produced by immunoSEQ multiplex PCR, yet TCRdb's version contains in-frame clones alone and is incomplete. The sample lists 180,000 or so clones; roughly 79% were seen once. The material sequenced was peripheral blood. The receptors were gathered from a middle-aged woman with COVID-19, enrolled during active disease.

This CDR3 is CASSGHLAGELFF. The CDR3 DNA reads as TGTGCCAGTAGTGGCCATTTGGCTGGGGAGCTGTTTTTT. The chain combines TRBV19 with TRBJ2-2; D gene unclear. Between the trimmed V and J ends, which lost 5 bases and 8 bases, there was a span of 12 bases. The CDR3 has 13 residues. Germline lookup yields CDR1 LNHDA and CDR2 SQIVND (reference sequence).

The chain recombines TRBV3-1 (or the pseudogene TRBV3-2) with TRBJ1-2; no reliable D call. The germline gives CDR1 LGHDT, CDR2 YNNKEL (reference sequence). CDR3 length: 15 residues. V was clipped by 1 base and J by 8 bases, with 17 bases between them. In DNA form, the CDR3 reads TGTGCCAGCAGCCAAGGTCGGGTAGCGTATTTCGGCTACACCTTC. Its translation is CASSQGRVAYFGYTF.

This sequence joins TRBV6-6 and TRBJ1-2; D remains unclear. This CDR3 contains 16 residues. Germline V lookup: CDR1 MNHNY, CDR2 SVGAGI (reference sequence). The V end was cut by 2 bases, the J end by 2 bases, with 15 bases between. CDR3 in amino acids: CASSYGSGSVNYGYTF. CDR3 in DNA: TGTGCCAGCAGTTACGGGTCGGGGTCAGTCAACTATGGCTACACCTTC.

CDR3 DNA sequence: TGTGCCACCAGTGATGAGTCCGGGGAGCTGTTTTTT. Its protein is CATSDESGELFF. The chain employs TRBV24-1 and TRBJ2-2; D is uncertain. Germline lookup yields CDR1 KGHDR and CDR2 SFDVKD. The CDR3 is 12 residues long. V was pared by 3 bases and J by 6 bases, with 4 bases between.

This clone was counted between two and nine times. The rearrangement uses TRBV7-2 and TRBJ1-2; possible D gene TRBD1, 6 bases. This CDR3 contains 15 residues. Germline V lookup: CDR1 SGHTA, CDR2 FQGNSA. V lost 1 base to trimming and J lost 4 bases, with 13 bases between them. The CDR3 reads CASSLVLGTSYGYTF. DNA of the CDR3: TGTGCCAGCAGCTTAGTCCTCGGGACAAGCTATGGCTACACCTTC.